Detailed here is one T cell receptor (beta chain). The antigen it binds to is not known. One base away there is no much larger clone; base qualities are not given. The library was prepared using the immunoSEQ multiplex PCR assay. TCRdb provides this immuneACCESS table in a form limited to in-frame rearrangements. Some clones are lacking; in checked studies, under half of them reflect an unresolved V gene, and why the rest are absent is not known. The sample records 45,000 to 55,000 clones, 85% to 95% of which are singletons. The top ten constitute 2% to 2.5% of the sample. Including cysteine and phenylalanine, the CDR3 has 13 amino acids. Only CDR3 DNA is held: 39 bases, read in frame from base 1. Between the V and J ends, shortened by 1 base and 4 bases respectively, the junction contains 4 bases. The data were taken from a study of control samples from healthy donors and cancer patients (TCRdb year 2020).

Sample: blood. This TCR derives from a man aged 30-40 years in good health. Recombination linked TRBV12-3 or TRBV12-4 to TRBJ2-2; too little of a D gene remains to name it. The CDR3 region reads CASSLGATGELFF. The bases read TGTGCCAGCAGTTTAGGGGCCACCGGGGAGCTGTTTTTT.